The rows below give T cell receptor beta chains drawn from one sample of a study of OX40 agonist ivuxolimab in advanced cancers. Sequenced by immunoSEQ multiplex PCR; TCRdb stores in-frame clones only, minus some. Among 50,000 to 65,000 clones listed, about nine tenths were seen once. The source was CD4+ or CD8+ T cells sorted from blood, collected in a trial of the OX40 agonist ivuxolimab. Receptors were obtained from an adult with an advanced solid tumor such as melanoma, head and neck, liver or kidney cancer. CDR3s include the opening cysteine and the closing phenylalanine or tryptophan. The D gene is left open where the match is weak. Where a row states a size, it is once, few, many or the class of an expanded clone; other rows omit it.

>TRBJ2-2|once|TRBD1|TRBV10-3|13
TGTGCCATCAGAAAAGGGACAGCTGGGGAGCTGTTTTTT
CAIRKGTAGELFF
>TRBJ2-1|.|TRBD2|TRBV27|16
TGTGCCAGCAGTGCACTAGCGGACTTATCCTACAATGAGCAGTTCTTC
CASSALADLSYNEQFF
>TRBJ1-2|.|.|TRBV28|13
TGTGCCAGCAGTGTGTTACGCCGAGATGGCTACACCTTC
CASSVLRRDGYTF
>TRBJ2-7|.|TRBD1|TRBV27|15
TGTGCCAGCAGTTTAGCTGGGACAGGGTACTACGAGCAGTACTTC
CASSLAGTGYYEQYF
>TRBJ2-1|.|.|TRBV4-1|17
TGCGCCAGCAGCCAAGATGTAGAGCAGGGGTGGTTCAATGAGCAGTTCTTC
CASSQDVEQGWFNEQFF
>TRBJ2-3|.|.|TRBV7-9|15
TGTGCCAGCAGCTTAGCGTTGAGTAGCTCAGATACGCAGTATTTT
CASSLALSSSDTQYF
>TRBJ2-7|.|TRBD2|TRBV6-1|15
TGTGCCAGCAGTGAAGGACTAGCGGGAACCTACGAGCAGTACTTC
CASSEGLAGTYEQYF
>TRBJ2-1|.|.|TRBV11-1|16
TGTGCCAGCAGCTTGTTAAGCGGCAGCTCCTACAATGAGCAGTTCTTC
CASSLLSGSSYNEQFF
>TRBJ1-5|.|.|TRBV28|15
TGTGCCAGCAGTCCCAAGGGATATAGCAATCAGCCCCAGCATTTT
CASSPKGYSNQPQHF
>TRBJ2-7|.|.|TRBV13|12
TGTGCCAGCAGCTCCGGTGTGCGGGAGCAGTACTTC
CASSSGVREQYF
>TRBJ2-7|.|TRBD2|TRBV27|12
TGTGCCAGCAGTCCTACGGGGGGCGAGCAGTACTTC
CASSPTGGEQYF
>TRBJ1-1|.|.|TRBV9|16
TGTGCCAGCAGCGCCGAGGGGGACATGATGAACACTGAAGCTTTCTTT
CASSAEGDMMNTEAFF
>TRBJ2-1|.|TRBD2|TRBV4-3|21
TGCGCCAGCAGCCAAGATGAGGGGAGACTAGCGCCCGCGGGGACCTACAATGAGCAGTTCTTC
CASSQDEGRLAPAGTYNEQFF
>TRBJ2-1|.|.|TRBV5-4|13
TGTGCCAGCAGCTTTACAGGTTACAATGAGCAGTTCTTC
CASSFTGYNEQFF
>TRBJ1-1|.|.|TRBV11-3|14
TGTGCCAGCAGCTTACCCCGGGAGAACACTGAAGCTTTCTTT
CASSLPRENTEAFF
>TRBJ2-5|.|.|TRBV9|17
TGTGCCAGCAGTGTTAGGAGGGGTTCTGGCGGGAAAGAGACCCAGTACTTC
CASSVRRGSGGKETQYF